A single sample is the source of the 5 T cell receptor beta chains below, sequenced in a study of graft-versus-host responses after intestinal transplantation. Co-plating was performed using 200,000 CFSE-labeled responder cells and 200,000 irradiated, violet-dye-labeled stimulator cells. Measured with immunoSEQ multiplex PCR; TCRdb has only the in-frame clones, and not every one. The data contain more than 9,500 clones, roughly 26% of them seen just once; the ten biggest clones take up more than 5.5%. Sample: alloreactive CD8+ T cells from a mixed lymphocyte reaction culture, taken before intestinal transplant. Subset in this sample: CFSE-low proliferating T cells sorted from roughly six-day pre-transplant mixed lymphocyte reaction (GvH or HvG direction). These receptor sequences come from a human patient who received an intestinal transplant.

This clone counts as medium-sized. V usage is TRBV5-6 and J usage is TRBJ1-1, with a possible D match to TRBD1 (6 bases). Trimming took off 8 bases at V and 1 base at J, with 12 bases between the two ends. Germline V gene lookup returns CDR1 SGHDT and CDR2 YYEEEE. This CDR3 has 13 amino acids. CDR3 nucleotides: TGTGCCAGTATTGGACAGCCGAACACTGAAGCTTTCTTT. Translating it yields CASIGQPNTEAFF.

CDR3 protein: CASSVARLAGANNEQFF. CDR3 sequence (DNA): TGTGCCAGCAGCGTAGCTAGGCTAGCGGGGGCCAACAATGAGCAGTTCTTC. The chain combines TRBV9 with TRBJ2-1; 10 bases agree with TRBD2. CDR3 size: 17 residues. With V trimmed by 0 bases and J by 5 bases, 8 bases remained unmatched. CDR1 and CDR2 (germline): SGDLS, YYNGEE.

This clone has only a few counts. The rearrangement uses TRBV5-6 and TRBJ2-7; 13 positions match TRBD2. CDR3 length: 15 amino acids. Per germline, CDR1 SGHDT and CDR2 YYEEEE. Germline trimming cut 6 bases from V and 3 bases from J; bases unmatched to any gene: 6. The CDR3 nucleotides read TGTGCCAGCACCCTGGGACTAGCGGGGTTCTACGAGCAGTACTTC. Its translation is CASTLGLAGFYEQYF.

This clone was found a few times. The chain recombines TRBV5-8 with TRBJ1-1; tentative D call: TRBD1 (6 bases). The germline gives CDR1 SGHTS, CDR2 YDEGEE. The length of the CDR3 is 14 residues. V was pared by 3 bases and J by 4 bases, with 13 bases between. The CDR3 loop is CASSSDSEFTEAFF. As DNA, the CDR3 is TGTGCCAGCAGCTCGGACAGTGAGTTCACTGAAGCTTTCTTT. Looking up the rest from reference TRBV5-8 and TRBJ1-1 gives the full variable domain: EAGVTQSPTHLIKTRGQQATLRCSPISGHTSVYWYQQALGLGLQFLLWYDEGEERNRGNFPPRFSGRQFPNYSSELNVNALELEDSALYLCASSSDSEFTEAFFGQGTRLTVV.

This clone showed up just a few times. The chain combines TRBV29-1 with TRBJ2-5, with D possibly matching TRBD2 (5 bases). V lost 4 bases and J 4 bases, leaving 10 bases between the germline ends. CDR1 is SQVTM and CDR2 is ANQGSEA in the germline V gene. The CDR3 runs to 12 residues. The CDR3 loop is CSVVAGGETQYF. The CDR3 DNA sequence: TGCAGCGTTGTGGCGGGCGGAGAGACCCAGTACTTC.